The source of this T cell receptor (beta chain) is a study of T cell clusters in autoimmune cytopenias. TRB rearrangements were amplified by touch-down multiplex PCR with mixed TRB-A/B primers. Following a re-call of the multiplex PCR reads, TCRdb has one entry per CDR3 protein and lacks DNA. The table lists 7,000 to 9,000 distinct CDR3 sequences. This CDR3 spans 14 amino acids. Germline lookup yields CDR1 KGHSH and CDR2 LQKENI. Each sample's input was roughly 230 ng genomic DNA, 30,000 to 45,000 genome equivalents. These same data were also listed under a study on T cell repertoires in aging, cancer and after chemotherapy.

The sequence came from a human donor with an autoimmune cytopenia or autoimmune hepatitis (not recorded which). This rearrangement joins TRBV18 to TRBJ1-2. The material sequenced was peripheral blood. The CDR3 loop is CASSPREFNYGYTF.